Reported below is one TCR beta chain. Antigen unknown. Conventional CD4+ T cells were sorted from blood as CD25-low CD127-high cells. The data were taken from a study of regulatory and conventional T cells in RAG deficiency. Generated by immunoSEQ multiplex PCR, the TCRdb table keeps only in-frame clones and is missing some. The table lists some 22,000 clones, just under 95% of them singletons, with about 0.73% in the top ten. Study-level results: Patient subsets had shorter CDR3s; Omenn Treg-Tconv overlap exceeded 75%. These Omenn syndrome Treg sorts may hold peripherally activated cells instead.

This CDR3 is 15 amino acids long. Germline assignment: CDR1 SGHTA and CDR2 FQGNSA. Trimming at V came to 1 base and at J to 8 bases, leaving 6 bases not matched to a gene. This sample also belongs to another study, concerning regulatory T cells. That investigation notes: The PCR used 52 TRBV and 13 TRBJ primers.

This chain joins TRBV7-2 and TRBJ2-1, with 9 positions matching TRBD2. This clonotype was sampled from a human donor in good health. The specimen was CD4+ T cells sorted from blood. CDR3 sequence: CASSLELAGADEQFF. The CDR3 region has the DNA TGTGCCAGCAGCTTAGAACTAGCGGGTGCCGATGAGCAGTTCTTC.